Below, one T cell receptor beta chain is given with its context. What it binds is unknown. Every donor was a healthy Caucasian. These data originate in a study of identical twins. Findings and caveats of the study: Surplus twin overlap in beta out-of-frame sequences was less pronounced. Out-of-frame alpha sequences shared by twins showed excess low generation probability.

There are 11 residues in the CDR3. Germline loops: CDR1 SNHLY, CDR2 FYNNEI. TCRdb used MiXCR to reprocess the 5' RACE reads, holding one entry per CDR3 protein. Among some 630,000 distinct CDR3 sequences listed, about 7.1% were seen once. These data were also filed under a second study, of yellow fever vaccine responses in identical twins. That report notes: Twins showed a vaccine T cell response that reportedly seemed partly convergent, partly personalized.

The receptor was derived from a woman aged 18-29 years in good health. This chain uses TRBV2 with TRBJ2-7; D gene ambiguous. Sample: PBMCs. CDR3 sequence reads: CAKKLGYEQYF. The CDR3 DNA reads TGTGCTAAGAAACTGGGCTACGAGCAGTACTTC.